The next 16 T cell receptor beta chains were all read from a single sample in a study of beta chain features in type 1 diabetes. The whole isolated RNA underwent reverse transcription, so sequencing captured expressed TCRB transcripts. Profiled with immunoSEQ multiplex PCR; TCRdb holds only in-frame clones, not every one. Among hundreds of thousands of clones listed, around 15% were seen once. Study results and limitations: Patients with Type 1 diabetes showed moderately but significantly shorter TCRB CDR3s in all four CD4+ subsets.

Their cognate antigens are unknown. The sequenced material came from naive CD4+ T cells from blood. The receptors originated from a man aged 18 to 29 with type 1 diabetes.

The rearrangement joins TRBV30 to TRBJ2-1, with D possibly matching TRBD2 (6 bases). V lost 3 bases and J lost 4, with 13 bases in between. The germline CDR1 and CDR2 sequences are GTSNPN and SVGIG (reference sequence). The length of the CDR3 is 14 residues. The CDR3, as DNA: TGTGCCTGGAGCCCGCTAGCGCTATACAATGAGCAGTTCTTC. Translation gives CAWSPLALYNEQFF.

The chain uses TRBV28 and TRBJ2-3; D might be TRBD2 (6 bases). Germline CDR1 is MDHEN and CDR2 is SYDVKM. The CDR3 sequence is 14 residues long. The germline V and J ends were trimmed by 2 bases and 8 bases, with 14 bases remaining between them. The CDR3 DNA reads TGTGCCAGCAGTTTAACCGGGGGAACACCTACGCAGTATTTT. Translating gives CASSLTGGTPTQYF.

The CDR3 is CASSQDRDNRHGVLTF. For the CDR3, the DNA is TGCGCCAGCAGCCAAGATCGGGACAACCGGCATGGCGTCCTGACTTTC. This rearrangement joins TRBV4-3 to TRBJ2-6, with a possible D match to TRBD1 (6 bases). V lost 0 bases to trimming and J lost 12 bases, with 18 bases between them. Germline CDR1 reads LGHNA; CDR2 reads YSLEER. This CDR3 has 16 amino acids.

Turning to this clone: Compared with germline, one end of the junction differs, possibly owing to a read error. The same CDR3 also results from other DNA sequences found in this sample. The genes are TRBV30 and TRBJ2-7; D call uncertain. The CDR3 totals 11 residues. The germline gives CDR1 GTSNPN, CDR2 SVGIG (reference sequence). This chain's CDR3 is CAWSVRYEQYF. CDR3 sequence (DNA): TGTGCCTGGAGTGTACGATACGAACAGTACTTC.

In this sample, this clone turned up a few times. The rearrangement joins TRBV30 to TRBJ2-7, with TRBD2 matching 8 bases. The CDR3 is 14 amino acids. Germline-derived CDR1 and CDR2 are GTSNPN and SVGIG (reference sequence). J gave up 4 bases and V 3 bases, and 8 bases lay outside the gene matches. As DNA, the CDR3 is TGTGCCTGGAGATCAGTAGCGGGAAGATACGAGCAGTACTTC. This gives the protein CAWRSVAGRYEQYF.

This clone was observed a few times. The chain employs TRBV6-6 and TRBJ2-1; 9 bases map to TRBD1. The V segment lost 10 bases and the J segment 1 base; nucleotides outside the gene matches: 8. There are 15 residues in the CDR3. Germline values: CDR1 MNHNY, CDR2 SVGAGI (reference sequence). CDR3 sequence: CATLQGARSYNEQFF. CDR3 in DNA: TGTGCCACCCTACAGGGGGCTCGATCCTACAATGAGCAGTTCTTC.

This clone was found a few times. The chain links TRBV29-1 to TRBJ2-1; 11 bases map to TRBD2. The junction had 16 bases not matched to a gene; V was cut back by 6 bases and J by 9 bases. In germline, CDR1 is SQVTM, CDR2 ANQGSEA. The CDR3 extends over 16 amino acids. In nucleotides, the CDR3 is TGCAGCGTCGGCCGATTAGCGGGAGGGCAAATTTTTGAGCAGTTCTTC. Its translation is CSVGRLAGGQIFEQFF.

The chain carries TRBV7-9 and TRBJ1-6; no clear D. The V and J ends lost 1 base and 7 bases respectively, with 14 bases between them. The germline CDR1 and CDR2 sequences are SEHNR and FQNEAQ (reference sequence). There are 16 residues in the CDR3. CDR3 in amino acids: CASSLGWAHGNSPLHF. The CDR3 DNA reads as TGTGCCAGCAGCTTAGGTTGGGCCCACGGAAATTCACCCCTCCACTTT.

This clone was seen only a few times. This rearrangement joins TRBV5-8 to TRBJ1-1; 7 nucleotides align to TRBD1. This CDR3 has 14 amino acids. Looked up from germline, CDR1 is SGHTS and CDR2 is YDEGEE. J was trimmed by 4 bases and V by 7 bases; bases with no gene match: 10. The DNA of the CDR3 is TGTGCCAGCGGCTCCAGGACAGGATTCACTGAAGCTTTCTTT. This codes for CASGSRTGFTEAFF. The full variable domain, its missing parts supplied by reference TRBV5-8 and TRBJ1-1, is EAGVTQSPTHLIKTRGQQATLRCSPISGHTSVYWYQQALGLGLQFLLWYDEGEERNRGNFPPRFSGRQFPNYSSELNVNALELEDSALYLCASGSRTGFTEAFFGQGTRLTVV.

This clone was counted only a few times. The chain couples TRBV5-1 to TRBJ2-3; D possibly uses TRBD1 or TRBD2 (5 bases each). The germline V gene encodes CDR1 SGHRS and CDR2 YFSETQ. The CDR3 has 18 residues. Trimming removed 7 bases at V and 2 bases at J, with 26 bases between. The CDR3 loop is CASSPKATGGAHTDTQYF. The CDR3, as DNA: TGCGCCAGCTCGCCGAAGGCCACAGGAGGAGCGCACACAGATACGCAGTATTTT. The variable domain in full, with the rest retrieved from reference TRBV5-1 and TRBJ2-3, is KAGVTQTPRYLIKTRGQQVTLSCSPISGHRSVSWYQQTPGQGLQFLFEYFSETQRNKGNFPGRFSGRQFSNSRSEMNVSTLELGDSALYLCASSPKATGGAHTDTQYFGPGTRLTVL.

A few counts support this clone. V gene TRBV25-1 combines with J gene TRBJ1-4; no reliable D call. Trimming took 6 bases from V and 0 from J, leaving 2 bases between them. CDR3 length equals 12 residues. CDR1 MGHDK and CDR2 SYGVNS come from the germline V gene. CDR3 sequence reads: CASRSTNEKLFF. For the CDR3, the DNA is TGTGCCAGCAGATCAACTAATGAAAAACTGTTTTTT. Based on the CDR3 plus reference TRBV25-1 and TRBJ1-4, the full variable domain is EADIYQTPRYLVIGTGKKITLECSQTMGHDKMYWYQQDPGMELHLIHYSYGVNSTEKGDLSSESTVSRIRTEHFPLTLESARPSHTSQYLCASRSTNEKLFFGSGTQLSVL.

This clone appeared a few times. The genes are TRBV30 and TRBJ1-1, with D unresolved. Germline V gives CDR1 GTSNPN, CDR2 SVGIG (reference sequence). CDR3 length: 13 amino acids. V was cut by 2 bases and J by 5 bases, with 12 bases left in between. Here the CDR3 reads CAWSPKTVTEAFF. CDR3 sequence (DNA): TGTGCCTGGAGTCCCAAGACGGTTACTGAAGCTTTCTTT.

The J gene is TRBJ2-3, the V gene TRBV6-5, with 7 nucleotides matching TRBD1. The CDR3 sequence is 14 residues long. V was pared by 9 bases and J by 4 bases, with 10 bases of the junction left unmatched. Germline V gene lookup returns CDR1 MNHEY and CDR2 SVGAGI. CDR3 in amino acids: CASTRGQTSDTQYF. CDR3 DNA: TGTGCCAGTACTCGGGGACAGACTTCAGATACGCAGTATTTT.

This chain connects TRBV29-1 to TRBJ1-5; D is uncertain. Germline lookup yields CDR1 SQVTM and CDR2 ANQGSEA. The CDR3 sequence is 12 residues long. V gave up 0 bases and J gave up 6 bases, with 6 bases separating them. CDR3 sequence (DNA): TGCAGCGTTGAAGATCCGGGTCAGCCCCAGCATTTT. Its protein is CSVEDPGQPQHF.

The rearrangement joins TRBV5-1 to TRBJ1-1; maybe TRBD1 (6 bases). The V end lost 5 bases, the J end lost 1 base, and 21 bases lay between the germline ends. This CDR3 has 17 residues. Germline assignment: CDR1 SGHRS and CDR2 YFSETQ. The CDR3 loop reads CASSRLGQQVPNTEAFF. In DNA form, the CDR3 reads TGCGCCAGCAGTCGCCTCGGACAGCAGGTTCCGAACACTGAAGCTTTCTTT.

This clone was counted a few times. A much larger clone lies a single base off, so this may be a read error. At the DNA level, this CDR3 is encoded by other sequences in the same sample as well. The J gene is TRBJ1-1, the V gene TRBV5-1; 7 bases are shared with TRBD1. CDR3 length: 14 residues. The germline gives CDR1 SGHRS, CDR2 YFSETQ. V shed 4 bases and J 1 base; nucleotides not matched to a gene: 4. This CDR3 reads CASSPGTANTEAFF. CDR3 nucleotides: TGCGCCAGCAGCCCCGGGACAGCGAACACTGAAGCTTTCTTT.